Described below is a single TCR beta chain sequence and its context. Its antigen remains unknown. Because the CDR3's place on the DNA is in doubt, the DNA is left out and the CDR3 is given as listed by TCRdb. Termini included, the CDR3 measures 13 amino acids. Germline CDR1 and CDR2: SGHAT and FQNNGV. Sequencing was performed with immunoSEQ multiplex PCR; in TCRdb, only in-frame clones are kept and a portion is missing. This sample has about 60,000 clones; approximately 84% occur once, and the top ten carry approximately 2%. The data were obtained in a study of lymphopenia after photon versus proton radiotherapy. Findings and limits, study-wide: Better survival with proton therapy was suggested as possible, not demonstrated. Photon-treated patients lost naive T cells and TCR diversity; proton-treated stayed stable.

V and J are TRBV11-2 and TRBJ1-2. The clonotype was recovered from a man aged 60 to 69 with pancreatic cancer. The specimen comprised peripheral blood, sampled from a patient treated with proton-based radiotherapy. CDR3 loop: CASSLSFGRGNTF.